These T cell receptor beta chains were read from a single sample in a study of T cells in Graves' hyperthyroidism and ophthalmopathy. TCRdb re-called the multiplex PCR reads with MiXCR, one entry per CDR3 protein. This table holds over 700,000 distinct CDR3 sequences, roughly 40% found once. The sequenced sample consisted of blood. The source of these receptors is a man aged 18 to 29 with Graves' hyperthyroidism. The CDR3 runs from the conserved cysteine through the conserved F or W. A D gene is named only where the DNA matches it firmly. Size is stated for part of the rows, as once, few or many counts, or as a class when the clone is expanded.

d_call	cdr3_length	v_call	clone_size	j_call	cdr3_nt	cdr3_aa
NA	13	TRBV12-3/TRBV12-4	NA	TRBJ1-1	TGTGCCAGCACCCCCGAGACGGTGCTTGAAGCTTTCTTT	CASTPETVLEAFF
TRBD2	16	TRBV2	once	TRBJ2-5	TGTGCCACCACTAGCGGGGAGGATCCATACCAAGAGACCCAGTACTTC	CATTSGEDPYQETQYF
NA	13	TRBV6-6	many	TRBJ1-5	TGTGCCAGCAATACCGAGGGCAATCAGCCCCAGCATTTT	CASNTEGNQPQHF
TRBD1	15	TRBV6-2/TRBV6-3	NA	TRBJ1-5	TGTGCCAGCAGTTACCAGGGACAGGGAAATCAGCCCCAGCATTTT	CASSYQGQGNQPQHF
TRBD2	12	TRBV10-3	many	TRBJ2-7	TGTGCCATGGGGGGGAACGACTGGGAGCAGTACTTC	CAMGGNDWEQYF
NA	14	TRBV3-1	NA	TRBJ1-5	TGTGCCAGCAGCCCGGACGGCTGGAATCAGCCCCAGCATTTT	CASSPDGWNQPQHF
NA	13	TRBV2	many	TRBJ1-4	TGTGCCAGCAGGGAACAGCCAAATGAAAAACTGTTTTTT	CASREQPNEKLFF
NA	12	TRBV29-1	many	TRBJ1-5	TGCAGCGTTGAAGAACCCGGGAAGCCCCAGCATTTT	CSVEEPGKPQHF
NA	15	TRBV5-1	few	TRBJ1-2	TGCGCCAGCAGCAGGGCTACAGGCTTTAGCTATGGCTACACCTTC	CASSRATGFSYGYTF
TRBD1	14	TRBV7-9	NA	TRBJ1-6	TGTGCCAGCAGCCAGGGGGGTCCACCCTCACCCCTCCACTTT	CASSQGGPPSPLHF
NA	14	TRBV18	few	TRBJ2-7	TGTGCCAGCTCACAAGGGGTGAACTCCTACGAGCAGTACTTC	CASSQGVNSYEQYF
TRBD1	18	TRBV19	NA	TRBJ2-2	TGTGCCACCAAGTCGGGTCGCGGGACAGGGGTCAGCACCGGGGAGCTGTTTTTT	CATKSGRGTGVSTGELFF
NA	11	TRBV6-2/TRBV6-3	NA	TRBJ2-7	TGTGCCAGCAGGACATACTACGAGCAGTACTTC	CASRTYYEQYF
NA	14	TRBV20-1	few	TRBJ1-5	TGCAGTGCTAGTCTGGGACCGAAGAATCAGCCCCAGCATTTT	CSASLGPKNQPQHF
TRBD2	15	TRBV20-1	NA	TRBJ2-2	TGCAGTGCAATCCGGAGTAGCGGGCCTACCGGGGAGCTGTTTTTT	CSAIRSSGPTGELFF
NA	13	TRBV7-8	many	TRBJ2-7	TGTGCCAGCAGCTTATACAGGGCCTACGAGCAGTACTTC	CASSLYRAYEQYF
NA	14	TRBV25-1	NA	TRBJ2-7	TGTGCCAGCATCGACACCGTGGGGACGTACGAGCAGTACTTC	CASIDTVGTYEQYF
NA	15	TRBV28	NA	TRBJ2-2	TGTGCCAGCAGTGGGGACCAGGCTAGAGCCGGGGAGCTGTTTTTT	CASSGDQARAGELFF
NA	13	TRBV29-1	few	TRBJ1-2	TGCAGCGTCGCTACCGGGACCCTCTATGGCTACACCTTC	CSVATGTLYGYTF
NA	13	TRBV4-1	NA	TRBJ1-1	TGCGCCAGCAGCCATAAAGGAAACACTGAAGCTTTCTTT	CASSHKGNTEAFF
TRBD1	16	TRBV20-1	NA	TRBJ2-7	TGCAGTGCTAATAGACAGGGAGAATCTGGCCCCTACGAGCAGTACTTC	CSANRQGESGPYEQYF
NA	14	TRBV3-1	many	TRBJ2-5	TGTGCCAGCAGCCAAGGGGGCTCCCAAGAGACCCAGTACTTC	CASSQGGSQETQYF